These 28 T cell receptor beta chains originate from one sample sequenced in a study of T cell repertoires in aging, cancer and after chemotherapy (dated by TCRdb to about 2019). Instead of sorted cells or RNA, genomic DNA extracted from peripheral blood served as the source for amplifying TCR beta rearrangements. Sequencing took place on an Illumina MiSeq. Rearranged TRB sequences spanning V, D and J segments were amplified by multiplex touch-down PCR using a mixed TRB-A/B primer pool. TCRdb passed the public sequencing reads through fastp at Q25 and MiXCR, retaining productive beta sequences. CDR3 protein duplicates are merged, each entry listing the most common genes and DNA. For this sample the table gives over a thousand distinct CDR3 sequences, of which around 50% were detected only once. The ten largest account for around two fifths of the sample. Material for sequencing was blood. These receptors were collected from a human donor with a blood cancer.

The chain links TRBV12-3 or TRBV12-4 to TRBJ1-6; D might be TRBD1 (5 bases). Trimming removed 3 bases from V and 9 bases from J, with 15 bases in between. The CDR3 totals 15 residues. The CDR3 DNA follows: TGTGCCAGCAGTTTGTCCGGGACTTGGGGTTCACCCCTCCACTTT. It codes for CASSLSGTWGSPLHF.

Regarding this clonotype: This may come from a read error, since a much larger clone is one base off. The chain is built from TRBV6-6 and TRBJ2-7, with 11 bases matching TRBD1. Per the germline V gene, CDR1 is MNHNY and CDR2 is SVGAGI (reference sequence). The CDR3 totals 15 residues. The V and J ends lost 1 base and 5 bases, in that order; junction bases with no gene match: 4. CDR3 sequence (DNA): TGTGCCAGCAGTTACTGGACAGGGGGCCTCAACGAGCAGTACTTC. It translates to CASSYWTGGLNEQYF.

The sample holds a few counts of this clonotype. The chain carries TRBV12-3 or TRBV12-4 and TRBJ2-7; D may be TRBD1 (7 bases). CDR3 length equals 13 residues. V lost 5 bases, J lost 4 bases, and 12 bases lay in between. CDR3 nucleotides: TGTGCCAGCAGTGCGGGACAGCAGTACGAGCAGTACTTC. It is translated as CASSAGQQYEQYF.

The sample holds a few counts of this clonotype. This sequence joins TRBV6-2 or TRBV6-3 and TRBJ2-7; TRBD1 matches at 8 bases. The CDR3 length is 15 residues. CDR1 is MNHEY, CDR2 SVGEGT, per germline. V lost 5 bases, J lost 5 bases, and 11 bases stayed unmatched. CDR3 in amino acids: CASSPPGQERNEQYF. Here the CDR3 DNA reads TGTGCCAGCAGTCCTCCGGGACAGGAAAGGAACGAGCAGTACTTC.

By proportion, this clonotype is large. The gene calls are TRBV30 and TRBJ2-5, with 9 positions matching TRBD2. Germline V CDR1 and CDR2: GTSNPN, SVGIG (reference sequence). The junction had 7 bases not matched to a gene; V was cut back by 0 bases and J by 5 bases. There are 15 residues in the CDR3. The CDR3 region has the DNA TGTGCCTGGAGTGTAGGCGGGGGGGCGCACGAGACCCAGTACTTC. Translating gives CAWSVGGGAHETQYF.

The rearrangement joins TRBV7-2 to TRBJ1-2; D not resolved. This CDR3 has 12 residues. Trimming left V 5 bases short and J 6 bases short, with 10 bases between. In germline, CDR1 is SGHTA, CDR2 FQGNSA. CDR3 DNA: TGTGCCAGCAGCCCCCTCGGGGATGGCTACACCTTC. It codes for CASSPLGDGYTF.

V usage is TRBV20-1 and J usage is TRBJ2-1, with D perhaps matching TRBD1 or TRBD2 (6 bases each). V shed 3 bases and J shed 4 bases, with 13 bases lying between them. The CDR3 is 14 residues long. Germline lookup yields CDR1 DFQATT and CDR2 SNEGSKA (reference sequence). For the CDR3, the DNA is TGCAGTGCTAGCTGGCGGGACACATACAATGAGCAGTTCTTC. It yields the protein CSASWRDTYNEQFF.

This chain uses TRBV5-4 with TRBJ1-2; TRBD1 might be the D (5 bases). CDR3 length equals 15 residues. Per germline, CDR1 SGHNT and CDR2 YYREEE (reference sequence). The ends were cut back, 4 bases at V and 7 bases at J, with 20 bases in the middle. CDR3 nucleotides: TGTGCCAGCAGCCCGGGCGGGGGTCCGGTCCGTGGCTACACCTTC. Amino acids: CASSPGGGPVRGYTF.

V usage is TRBV24-1 and J usage is TRBJ2-5; D is undetermined. The CDR3 is 11 amino acids. V was pared by 4 bases and J by 3 bases, with 2 bases between. Germline V gene sequence: CDR1 KGHDR, CDR2 SFDVKD. This chain's CDR3 is CATSEEETQYF. CDR3 nucleotides: TGTGCCACCAGTGAAGAAGAGACCCAGTACTTC.

The chain has TRBV15 and TRBJ2-1, with D perhaps matching TRBD2 (6 bases). Trimming left V 0 bases short and J 6 bases short, with 12 bases between. This CDR3 has 15 residues. Germline V lookup: CDR1 LNHNV, CDR2 YYDKDF (reference sequence). The CDR3 nucleotides read TGTGCCACCAGCAGAGAACAGGCTAGCGCCAATGAGCAGTTCTTC. It translates to CATSREQASANEQFF.

V usage is TRBV10-3 and J usage is TRBJ1-5; a possible D gene is TRBD1 (6 bases). There are 18 residues in the CDR3. Germline lookup yields CDR1 ENHRY and CDR2 SYGVKD. Between the trimmed V and J ends, which lost 0 bases and 5 bases, there was a span of 20 bases. CDR3 residues: CAISESITGGPSYQPQHF. The CDR3 DNA sequence: TGTGCCATCAGTGAGTCGATAACGGGGGGGCCTTCGTATCAGCCCCAGCATTTT.

For this clonotype: This may be a read error, as it is one base from a much larger clone. The chain combines TRBV30 with TRBJ2-1; no clear D gene. The length of the CDR3 is 11 residues. The germline CDR1 and CDR2 sequences are GTSNPN and SVGIG (reference sequence). Trimming left V 3 bases short and J 7 bases short, with 7 bases between. The DNA for the CDR3 is TGTGCCTGGAGACTAAGTAATGAGCAGTTCTTC. Translating it yields CAWRLSNEQFF.

The V call is TRBV5-6, the J call TRBJ1-1, with unresolved D. V was shortened by 0 bases and J by 1 base, with 4 bases between the two germline ends. The CDR3 has 13 amino acids. The germline gives CDR1 SGHDT, CDR2 YYEEEE. The CDR3 bases are TGTGCCAGCAGCTTGGAGGAGAACACTGAAGCTTTCTTT. As protein: CASSLEENTEAFF.

The chain joins TRBV7-2 to TRBJ1-2; D is unclear. Germline CDR1 and CDR2: SGHTA and FQGNSA. This CDR3 is 14 amino acids long. Between the trimmed V and J ends, which lost 5 bases and 8 bases, there was a span of 18 bases. For the CDR3, the DNA is TGTGCCAGCAGCCATCGCACGGAAGCGGGGGGCTACACCTTC. This sequence encodes CASSHRTEAGGYTF.

This rearrangement joins TRBV27 to TRBJ1-1; D remains ambiguous. V lost 6 bases to trimming and J lost 3 bases, with 23 bases between them. Germline values: CDR1 MNHEY, CDR2 SMNVEV (reference sequence). CDR3 length equals 17 residues. The CDR3 nucleotides read TGTGCCAGCAGGCGGAGGGCCTCCTCCATAAGGGACACTGAAGCTTTCTTT. Translation: CASRRRASSIRDTEAFF.

The gene calls are TRBV19 and TRBJ1-1; TRBD1 aligns across 10 bases. Germline V gives CDR1 LNHDA, CDR2 SQIVND (reference sequence). After removal of 11 bases from V and 11 bases from J, the junction contained 11 bases not matched to a gene. This CDR3 is 12 amino acids long. The CDR3 sequence is CACGTGVTRAFF. The CDR3 DNA reads as TGTGCCTGCGGGACAGGGGTTACGAGGGCTTTCTTT.

The V and J genes are TRBV25-1 and TRBJ2-7; a weak D match, TRBD2 (5 bases). The CDR3 runs to 13 residues. V was clipped by 6 bases and J by 2 bases, with 11 bases between them. CDR1 and CDR2 (germline): MGHDK, SYGVNS. The CDR3 sequence: CASSPSGAYEQYF. The DNA for the CDR3 is TGTGCCAGCAGCCCATCCGGGGCCTACGAGCAGTACTTC.

This clonotype has more than one count but fewer than ten. The rearrangement joins TRBV5-5 to TRBJ1-1; D is unresolved. The germline gives CDR1 SGHKS, CDR2 YYEKEE (reference sequence). This CDR3 comprises 13 residues. V was shortened by 6 bases and J by 6 bases, with 15 bases between the two germline ends. Written as DNA, the CDR3 is TGTGCCAGCAACGTGGCGGTGGGGTCTGAAGCTTTCTTT. Its protein is CASNVAVGSEAFF.

This clonotype is judged medium-sized. The V gene is TRBV6-6, the J gene TRBJ2-7; D not resolved. Germline V CDR1 and CDR2: MNHNY, SVGAGI (reference sequence). The V end lost 4 bases, the J end lost 0 bases, and 4 bases lay between the germline ends. This CDR3 comprises 12 residues. CDR3 coding DNA: TGTGCCAGCAGTTCCCTCTCCTACGAGCAGTACTTC. This translates into CASSSLSYEQYF.

The chain joins TRBV19 to TRBJ2-1, with D unclear. The CDR3 is made up of 14 amino acids. Germline V CDR1 and CDR2: LNHDA, SQIVND (reference sequence). V shed 6 bases and J shed 0 bases, with 9 bases lying between them. Here the CDR3 reads CASRATASYNEQFF. CDR3 coding DNA: TGTGCCAGTAGAGCTACCGCCTCCTACAATGAGCAGTTCTTC.

V and J are TRBV12-3 or TRBV12-4 and TRBJ2-1, with a weak D call TRBD1 (6 bases). This CDR3 region has 14 residues. Trimming took 3 bases from V and 7 from J, leaving 13 bases between them. CDR3 sequence: CASSFGRGTNEQFF. In DNA, the CDR3 is TGTGCCAGCAGTTTTGGCAGGGGCACGAATGAGCAGTTCTTC.

A remark on this clonotype: Being one base from a much bigger clone, this may be a read error. The genes are TRBV30 and TRBJ1-1; D possibly corresponds to TRBD1 (6 bases). The germline gives CDR1 GTSNPN, CDR2 SVGIG (reference sequence). Deletions cut 2 bases from V and 9 bases from J, with 16 bases between. This CDR3 is built from 13 residues. CDR3 in DNA: TGTGCCTGGAGTACAGAAAGCGGACAGCAAGCTTTCTTT. This gives the protein CAWSTESGQQAFF.

Notes on this clonotype: A much larger clone differs from this one at a single base, so this may be a read error. V is TRBV7-2 and J is TRBJ1-2; TRBD1 is a possible D gene (6 bases). V lost 6 bases and J 7 bases, leaving 21 bases between the germline ends. From germline, CDR1 is SGHTA and CDR2 FQGNSA. The CDR3 is 15 residues long. The CDR3 DNA reads as TGTGCCAGCAGTCCCGGAGCAGGGGACGCGGGTGGCTACACCTTC. Translated: CASSPGAGDAGGYTF.

This clonotype was detected a few times. V and J are TRBV6-5 and TRBJ2-7, with TRBD2 matching over 11 bases. In germline, CDR1 is MNHEY, CDR2 SVGAGI. V shed 5 bases and J 0 bases; nucleotides not matched to a gene: 3. The CDR3 has 15 residues. The CDR3 is CASSELAGDSYEQYF. CDR3 coding DNA: TGTGCCAGCAGTGAACTAGCGGGGGACTCCTACGAGCAGTACTTC.

The chain is built from TRBV30 and TRBJ2-7; D is tentatively TRBD1 or TRBD2 (5 bases each). Germline loops: CDR1 GTSNPN, CDR2 SVGIG (reference sequence). Trimming shortened V by 8 bases and J by 5 bases, and 22 bases separated the two germline ends. The CDR3 has 14 residues. CDR3 residues: CASSLSEGSHEQYF. The CDR3 DNA is TGTGCCAGCAGCTTAAGTGAGGGGTCCCACGAGCAGTACTTC.

This clonotype was seen a few times. The rearrangement links TRBV6-5 to TRBJ2-7, with D perhaps given as TRBD1 or TRBD2 (5 bases each). CDR1 is MNHEY and CDR2 is SVGAGI in the germline V gene. Between the trimmed V and J ends, which lost 5 bases and 0 bases, there was a span of 17 bases. There are 16 residues in the CDR3. The CDR3 region has the DNA TGTGCCAGCAGTGAGAAAATGGGAGACAGCTCCTACGAGCAGTACTTC. Its protein is CASSEKMGDSSYEQYF.

About this clonotype: Since a much larger clone is just one base distant, this may be a read error. The chain uses TRBV29-1 and TRBJ1-2; D is uncertain. Per the germline V gene, CDR1 is SQVTM and CDR2 is ANQGSEA. This CDR3 region has 13 residues. The CDR3 here is CIVEEGARGGYTF. DNA for the CDR3: TGCATCGTTGAAGAGGGTGCACGAGGTGGCTACACCTTC.

The CDR3, as DNA: TGTGCCAGCAGCTTACAGGGAACCTTATACGAGCAGTACTTC. As protein: CASSLQGTLYEQYF. The chain has TRBV7-2 and TRBJ2-7; a possible D gene is TRBD1 (5 bases). The CDR3 totals 14 residues. Trimming left V 2 bases short and J 4 bases short, with 12 bases between. In germline, CDR1 is SGHTA, CDR2 FQGNSA.